These 7 T cell receptor beta chains were all obtained from the same sample, sequenced in a study of persistence of HIV-infected CD4 T cells. Anti-CD3/anti-CD28 beads served as a nonspecific positive control stimulus. Sorting selected CD4+ T cells upregulating both CD40 ligand and CD69. The antigens these receptors bind are not known. The libraries were made with immunoSEQ version 4 in survey mode. TCRdb's table, derived via immunoSEQ multiplex PCR, lists solely in-frame clones and lacks some. The table lists 40,000 to 55,000 clones, more than 80% of them singletons, with around 3.4% in the top ten. The sample consisted of CD4+ T cells sorted from PBMCs after roughly 18-hour stimulation, taken from a patient who received antiretroviral therapy. The receptors come from an adult woman with HIV who was CMV-seropositive.

The chain combines TRBV11-2 with TRBJ1-4, with D possibly being TRBD1 (5 bases). CDR3 length equals 19 residues. The germline V gene has CDR1 SGHAT and CDR2 FQNNGV. The V end was cut by 2 bases, the J end by 3 bases, with 22 bases between. Here the CDR3 reads CASSLRSGQQSKANEKLFF. For the CDR3, the DNA is TGTGCCAGCAGCTTACGGTCAGGGCAGCAGAGTAAGGCTAATGAAAAACTGTTTTTT.

This chain joins TRBV3-1 (or the pseudogene TRBV3-2) and TRBJ1-4, with TRBD1 as a possible D gene (5 bases). The germline CDR1 and CDR2 sequences are LGHDT and YNNKEL (reference sequence). V lost 6 bases, J lost 0 bases, and 11 bases lay in between. The CDR3 is made up of 15 amino acids. In DNA, the CDR3 is TGTGCCAGCAGTACCGGGGGGGCAACTAATGAAAAACTGTTTTTT. Protein product: CASSTGGATNEKLFF.

V is TRBV19 and J is TRBJ2-5, with D possibly matching TRBD2 (6 bases). The CDR3 totals 13 residues. Germline V lookup: CDR1 LNHDA, CDR2 SQIVND (reference sequence). Trimming shortened V by 10 bases and J by 6 bases, and 18 bases separated the two germline ends. This CDR3 reads CATHDRGGKTQYF. The DNA of the CDR3 is TGTGCCACCCACGACCGGGGCGGGAAGACCCAGTACTTC.

This clone was observed once. This sequence joins TRBV7-2 and TRBJ2-6, with D hard to call. CDR3 length equals 17 residues. With 3 bases removed from V and 1 base from J, the gap between germline ends came to 13 bases. Germline V gene sequence: CDR1 SGHTA, CDR2 FQGNSA. The CDR3 coding sequence is TGTGCCAGCAGCTTGGGCAGGTCCCAATCTGGGGCCAACGTCCTGACTTTC. Translated, it gives CASSLGRSQSGANVLTF.

V gene TRBV7-3 combines with J gene TRBJ2-1; 10 positions agree with TRBD2. CDR3 length: 15 residues. With V trimmed by 6 bases and J by 5 bases, 7 bases remained unmatched. Germline V gene lookup returns CDR1 SGHTA and CDR2 FQGTGA. The CDR3 spells CASSSLAGDNNEQFF. CDR3 nucleotide sequence: TGTGCCAGCAGTTCCCTAGCGGGGGATAACAATGAGCAGTTCTTC.

This chain uses TRBV5-1 with TRBJ2-7; 7 nucleotides agree with TRBD1. Germline V CDR1 and CDR2: SGHRS, YFSETQ. Germline trimming cut 0 bases from V and 3 bases from J; bases unmatched to any gene: 6. The CDR3 spans 15 residues. The CDR3 spells CASSLVVGQIYEQYF. The CDR3 bases are TGCGCCAGCAGCTTGGTGGTGGGACAGATCTACGAGCAGTACTTC.

This rearrangement joins TRBV29-1 to TRBJ2-5; possible D gene TRBD1, 6 bases. Germline V lookup: CDR1 SQVTM, CDR2 ANQGSEA. The CDR3 contains 12 residues. The V and J ends lost 2 bases and 5 bases respectively, with 9 bases between them. The DNA of the CDR3 is TGCAGCGTTGAAACAGGGTTCGAGACCCAGTACTTC. It codes for CSVETGFETQYF.